The clone carrying this T cell receptor beta chain was seen many times. Its antigen remains unknown. Ophthalmopathy patients had moderate-to-severe active disease, CAS ≥3, NOSPECS ≥4, and disease duration under 3 months. The study excluded patients with uncontrolled infection, other autoimmune disease, pregnancy or lactation. Diagnostic decisions used clinical symptoms, serum thyroxine and TRAb, thyroid ultrasound and orbital computed tomography. This entry is derived from a study of T cells in Graves' hyperthyroidism and ophthalmopathy. Study results and limitations: Most thyroid clonotypes expanded above 0.001 were also detected in blood.

There were TCR beta CDR3 regions amplified from RNA transcripts. HTBI primers drove first-round RT-PCR of the TCR CDR3. MiXCR, applied by TCRdb to the multiplex PCR reads, yields one record per CDR3 protein. The table lists 30,000 to 40,000 distinct CDR3 sequences, approximately 52% of them singletons. CDR1 and CDR2 from the germline V gene are MGHRA and YSYEKL. V was cut by 3 bases and J by 3 bases, with 12 bases left in between. The CDR3 is 14 residues long. Sequencing was performed on blood. The receptor was isolated from a man aged 35 to 55 with Graves' ophthalmopathy. The rearrangement joins TRBV4-1 to TRBJ2-7, with a tentative D call TRBD2 (6 bases). The CDR3 bases are TGCGCCAGCAGCCAGGCCCCGGGGGTCTACGAGCAGTACTTC. This sequence encodes CASSQAPGVYEQYF.